This is a list of T cell receptor beta chains from one sample in a study of T cells in Graves' hyperthyroidism and ophthalmopathy. TCRdb re-called the multiplex PCR reads through MiXCR, storing one row per CDR3 protein. The sample gives about 600,000 distinct CDR3 sequences, around 14% of which show up once; around 7% is in the top ten. The sequencing sample was made of blood. All receptors derive from a woman aged 18 to 35 with Graves' ophthalmopathy. CDR3s include the opening cysteine and the closing phenylalanine or tryptophan. A D gene is named only where the DNA matches it firmly. The size of a clone is reported for some rows only, either as once, few or many, or as a class for expanded clones.

length: 13; J: TRBJ2-1; V: TRBV12-3/TRBV12-4; size: many; D: NA; CDR3: CASTPGATNEQFF; DNA: TGTGCCAGCACACCAGGGGCTACCAATGAGCAGTTCTTC
length: 11; J: TRBJ2-3; V: TRBV12-3/TRBV12-4; size: NA; D: NA; CDR3: CASSTLDTQYF; DNA: TGTGCCAGCAGCACACTGGATACGCAGTATTTT
length: 16; J: TRBJ2-3; V: TRBV12-3/TRBV12-4; size: few; D: NA; CDR3: CASNAGTLGSTDTQYF; DNA: TGTGCCAGCAACGCCGGGACTCTTGGAAGCACAGATACGCAGTATTTT
length: 13; J: TRBJ1-5; V: TRBV6-1; size: few; D: NA; CDR3: CAGSRGANQPQHF; DNA: TGTGCCGGTTCGAGGGGTGCTAATCAGCCCCAGCATTTT
length: 15; J: TRBJ2-5; V: TRBV5-8; size: NA; D: NA; CDR3: CASSLLSTDLETQYF; DNA: TGTGCCAGCAGCTTGTTATCTACCGATTTGGAGACCCAGTACTTC
length: 14; J: TRBJ2-7; V: TRBV20-1; size: many; D: TRBD2; CDR3: CSASGGGGMYEQYF; DNA: TGCAGTGCTAGCGGGGGCGGGGGGATGTACGAGCAGTACTTC
length: 13; J: TRBJ2-3; V: TRBV20-1; size: few; D: NA; CDR3: CSASWGAPNTQYF; DNA: TGCAGTGCTAGTTGGGGGGCGCCAAATACGCAGTATTTT
length: 20; J: TRBJ2-1; V: TRBV7-2; size: many; D: NA; CDR3: CASSLGRLGRTPGWANEQFF; DNA: TGTGCCAGCAGCTTAGGAAGGCTAGGGAGAACCCCGGGGTGGGCAAATGAGCAGTTCTTC
length: 16; J: TRBJ1-3; V: TRBV12-5; size: many; D: TRBD1; CDR3: CASGLAPGQGANTIYF; DNA: TGTGCTAGTGGTTTGGCCCCGGGACAGGGGGCAAACACCATATATTTT
length: 13; J: TRBJ2-3; V: TRBV30; size: many; D: NA; CDR3: CAWSVPGGDTQYF; DNA: TGTGCCTGGAGTGTACCAGGGGGGGATACGCAGTATTTT
length: 14; J: TRBJ1-1; V: TRBV28; size: many; D: TRBD1; CDR3: CASIADRANTEAFF; DNA: TGTGCCAGCATCGCGGACAGGGCGAACACTGAAGCTTTCTTT
length: 14; J: TRBJ1-2; V: TRBV5-1; size: many; D: TRBD1; CDR3: CASSATGTGYGYTF; DNA: TGCGCCAGCAGCGCTACCGGGACAGGGTATGGCTACACCTTC
length: 14; J: TRBJ2-7; V: TRBV12-3/TRBV12-4; size: many; D: TRBD2; CDR3: CASSLVGGAYEQYF; DNA: TGTGCCAGCAGTTTAGTCGGGGGGGCCTACGAGCAGTACTTC
length: 15; J: TRBJ2-1; V: TRBV7-9; size: many; D: NA; CDR3: CASSFTGVLYNEQFF; DNA: TGTGCCAGCAGCTTCACGGGTGTCCTCTACAATGAGCAGTTCTTC
length: 19; J: TRBJ1-5; V: TRBV7-9; size: few; D: NA; CDR3: CASSSGTVLYRESNQPQHF; DNA: TGTGCCAGCAGCTCAGGAACCGTATTATACAGGGAGAGCAATCAGCCCCAGCATTTT
length: 15; J: TRBJ2-5; V: TRBV24-1; size: NA; D: NA; CDR3: CATSEVSSGGETQYF; DNA: TGTGCCACCAGTGAGGTGTCGTCAGGCGGGGAGACCCAGTACTTC
length: 16; J: TRBJ1-6; V: TRBV20-1; size: NA; D: NA; CDR3: CSARPLNRAMNSPLHF; DNA: TGCAGTGCTAGGCCTTTAAACCGGGCCATGAATTCACCCCTCCACTTT
length: 19; J: TRBJ1-1; V: TRBV7-9; size: NA; D: NA; CDR3: CASSLSGYLARRPLDEAFF; DNA: TGTGCCAGCAGCTTAAGTGGATATTTGGCCAGAAGGCCCCTTGATGAAGCTTTCTTT
length: 14; J: TRBJ1-1; V: TRBV3-1; size: many; D: TRBD1; CDR3: CASVGRGQGTEAFF; DNA: TGTGCCAGCGTTGGAAGGGGGCAAGGCACTGAAGCTTTCTTT
length: 15; J: TRBJ1-5; V: TRBV4-1; size: few; D: NA; CDR3: CASSSGPPIDQPQHF; DNA: TGCGCCAGCAGCTCGGGACCGCCAATCGATCAGCCCCAGCATTTT
length: 13; J: TRBJ2-1; V: TRBV12-3/TRBV12-4; size: NA; D: NA; CDR3: CASNFVGWGEQFF; DNA: TGTGCCAGCAATTTCGTAGGGTGGGGTGAGCAGTTCTTC
length: 14; J: TRBJ2-3; V: TRBV5-1; size: many; D: NA; CDR3: CASSLKDSTDTQYF; DNA: TGCGCCAGCAGCTTGAAGGACAGTACAGATACGCAGTATTTT
length: 14; J: TRBJ1-1; V: TRBV19; size: NA; D: NA; CDR3: CASIPQGSYTEAFF; DNA: TGTGCCAGTATCCCCCAGGGGTCGTACACTGAAGCTTTCTTT
length: 16; J: TRBJ2-6; V: TRBV7-3; size: many; D: TRBD2; CDR3: CASSLLGGLGANVLTF; DNA: TGTGCCAGCAGCTTACTGGGAGGGTTGGGGGCCAACGTCCTGACTTTC
length: 15; J: TRBJ2-2; V: TRBV20-1; size: NA; D: TRBD2; CDR3: CSASLAGDFTGELFF; DNA: TGCAGTGCTAGTCTAGCGGGAGATTTTACCGGGGAGCTGTTTTTT
length: 12; J: TRBJ2-7; V: TRBV18; size: NA; D: NA; CDR3: CASSPEGNEQYF; DNA: TGTGCCAGCTCACCCGAGGGGAACGAGCAGTACTTC
length: 12; J: TRBJ2-5; V: TRBV7-2; size: many; D: NA; CDR3: CASSSISETQYF; DNA: TGTGCCAGCAGCTCGATTTCAGAGACCCAGTACTTC
length: 15; J: TRBJ2-1; V: TRBV24-1; size: many; D: TRBD1; CDR3: CATSDHRGAYNEQFF; DNA: TGTGCCACCAGTGATCACAGGGGTGCCTACAATGAGCAGTTCTTC
length: 17; J: TRBJ2-1; V: TRBV7-7; size: few; D: TRBD2; CDR3: CASSLGGRGRHDNEQFF; DNA: TGTGCTAGCAGCTTAGGAGGTCGCGGGAGGCACGACAATGAGCAGTTCTTC
length: 15; J: TRBJ2-2; V: TRBV3-1; size: NA; D: NA; CDR3: CASSQERLGTGELSF; DNA: TGTGCCAGCAGCCAAGAGAGACTAGGGACCGGGGAGCTGTCTTTT
length: 14; J: TRBJ2-7; V: TRBV7-2; size: many; D: TRBD1; CDR3: CASSYYRGTYEQYF; DNA: TGTGCCAGCAGCTATTACAGGGGGACCTACGAGCAGTACTTC
length: 16; J: TRBJ2-1; V: TRBV12-3/TRBV12-4; size: many; D: NA; CDR3: CASSLYGIGLNNEQFF; DNA: TGTGCCAGCAGTTTGTATGGGATCGGGCTCAACAATGAGCAGTTCTTC
length: 17; J: TRBJ2-5; V: TRBV20-1; size: NA; D: TRBD2; CDR3: CSARAAGGSGSGETQYF; DNA: TGCAGTGCTAGAGCCGCGGGTGGGAGCGGGAGTGGAGAGACCCAGTACTTC